This T cell receptor (beta chain) was recovered during a study of T cell repertoires in cytomegalovirus infection. Across the whole study: Public TCR beta signatures were indicative of both CMV infection and a matching HLA type. Study findings and constraints: Identification of carriers of CMV plus the relevant HLA was achieved through cumulative public TCR beta family frequency. In two of eight donors, the top clonotype was HLA-C-restricted CMV-specific.

J lost 6 bases, V lost 4 bases, and 9 bases had no gene match. The CDR3 totals 16 residues. CDR1 and CDR2 (germline): SGHAT, FQDESV (reference sequence). As to this clonotype: Its antigen remains unknown.

From the reads, TCRdb called clonotypes with MiXCR, one entry per CDR3 protein. This sample has some 680,000 distinct CDR3 sequences, with 35% found just once. Sample: PBMCs. The TCR was taken from a human donor in good health (CMV status not recorded). Some clones in this sample may be carry-over from other donors' samples. This chain uses TRBV11-1 with TRBJ2-5; 12 bases align to TRBD2. In nucleotides, the CDR3 is TGTGCCAGCAGCTACAACGGACTAGCGGGATTAAAGACCCAGTACTTC. Amino acid sequence: CASSYNGLAGLKTQYF. Together with reference TRBV11-1 and TRBJ2-5, the CDR3 gives the full variable domain: EAEVAQSPRYKITEKSQAVAFWCDPISGHATLYWYRQILGQGPELLVQFQDESVVDDSQLPKDRFSAERLKGVDSTLKIQPAELGDSAMYLCASSYNGLAGLKTQYFGPGTRLLVL.